This TCR beta chain is from a study of shared clonotypes between healthy human individuals. Study at large: There were three CD4 naive, three CD4 memory, two CD8 naive and one CD8 memory plates per donor. Broader study findings: Memory subsets generally showed smaller estimated richness than naive subsets did.

Sorted-subset replicate PCR reactions contained 200 to 250 ng DNA, corresponding to tens of thousands of T cell genomes. Repertoires were generated with immunoSEQ multiplex PCR, while TCRdb's copy carries only in-frame clones and drops some. Here the sample spans nearly 750,000 clones, over 55% being singletons. V gave up 5 bases and J gave up 2 bases; unmatched junction bases: 14. This CDR3 is 17 amino acids long. Germline loops: CDR1 MNHEY, CDR2 SMNVEV (reference sequence). Regarding this clone: No antigen is known for it.

In the CD4+ fraction, cells were divided into CD45RA+ naive and CD45RA-negative memory subsets. This sequence joins TRBV27 and TRBJ2-7; 8 positions agree with TRBD1. Material: memory CD4+ T cells sorted from blood. Stated subset: CD45RA-negative fraction. This TCR came from a woman under 40 in good health. For the CDR3, the DNA is TGTGCCAGCAGTATAAGGACAGGGCGAAAAGATCCCTACGAGCAGTACTTC. It is translated as CASSIRTGRKDPYEQYF.